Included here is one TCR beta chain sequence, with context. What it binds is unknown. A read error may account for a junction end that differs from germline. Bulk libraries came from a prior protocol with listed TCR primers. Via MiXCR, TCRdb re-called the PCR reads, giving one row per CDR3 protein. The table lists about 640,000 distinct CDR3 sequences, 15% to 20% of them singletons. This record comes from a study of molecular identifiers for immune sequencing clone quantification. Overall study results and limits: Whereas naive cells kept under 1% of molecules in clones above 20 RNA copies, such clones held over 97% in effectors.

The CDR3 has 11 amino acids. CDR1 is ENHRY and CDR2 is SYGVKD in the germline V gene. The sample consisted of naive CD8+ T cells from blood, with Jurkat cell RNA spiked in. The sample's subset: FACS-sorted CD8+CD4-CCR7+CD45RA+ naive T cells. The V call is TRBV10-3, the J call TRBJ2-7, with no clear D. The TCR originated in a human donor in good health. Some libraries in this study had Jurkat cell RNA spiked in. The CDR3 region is CAISSSYEQCF. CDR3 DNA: TGTGCCATCTCTTCCTCCTACGAGCAGTGCTTC.